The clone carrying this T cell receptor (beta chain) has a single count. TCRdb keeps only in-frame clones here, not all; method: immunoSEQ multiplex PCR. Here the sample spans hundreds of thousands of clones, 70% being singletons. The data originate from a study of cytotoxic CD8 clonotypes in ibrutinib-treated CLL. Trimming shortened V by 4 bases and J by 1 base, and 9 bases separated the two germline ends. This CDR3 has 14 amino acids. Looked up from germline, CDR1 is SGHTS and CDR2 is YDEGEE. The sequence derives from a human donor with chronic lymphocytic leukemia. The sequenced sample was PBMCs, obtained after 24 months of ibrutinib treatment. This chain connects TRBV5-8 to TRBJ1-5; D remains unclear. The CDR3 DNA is TGTGCCAGCAGCGAGGGATTAAGCAATCAGCCCCAGCATTTT. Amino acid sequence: CASSEGLSNQPQHF.